The next 29 T cell receptor beta chains were all read from a single sample in a study of blood T cells in healthy people across ages. The second PCR ran about 6 to 12 cycles with a sample-barcoded 5' primer and J-beta primers. TCRdb reanalysed the 5' RACE reads using MiXCR and keeps one entry per CDR3 protein. Of around 1,900,000 distinct CDR3 sequences in the sample, roughly 43% were seen once. What was sequenced was blood. Receptors originate from a human donor in good health.

In its sample, this clonotype was seen a few times. The V gene is TRBV6-2 or TRBV6-3, the J gene TRBJ1-1; no firm D call. This CDR3 comprises 14 residues. CDR1 is MNHEY, CDR2 SVGEGT, per germline. Trimming stripped 5 bases from V and 5 bases from J, with 15 bases between. In nucleotides, the CDR3 is TGTGCCAGCAGTCCGGAGCCACTCGGGACTGAAGCTTTCTTT. It is translated as CASSPEPLGTEAFF.

The chain recombines TRBV4-3 with TRBJ2-3; D may correspond to TRBD1 or TRBD2 (5 bases each). Trimming shortened V by 0 bases and J by 5 bases, and 21 bases separated the two germline ends. Germline lookup yields CDR1 LGHNA and CDR2 YSLEER. This CDR3 is built from 18 residues. DNA of the CDR3: TGCGCCAGCAGCCAAGATAGGGAGTTAGGTTTCCAGGGAGATACGCAGTATTTT. It specifies CASSQDRELGFQGDTQYF.

This clonotype was seen a handful of times. The chain recombines TRBV4-1 with TRBJ1-2, with a possible D match to TRBD1 (6 bases). V dropped 0 bases and J dropped 3 bases, with 8 bases sitting between them. The CDR3 is made up of 14 amino acids. Germline assignment: CDR1 MGHRA and CDR2 YSYEKL. The CDR3 region is CASSQEDSYYGYTF. In nucleotides, the CDR3 is TGCGCCAGCAGCCAAGAGGACAGCTACTATGGCTACACCTTC.

The chain recombines TRBV7-2 with TRBJ1-5, with 7 bases identical to TRBD1. The CDR3 contains 16 residues. The V gene's germline CDR1 is SGHTA and CDR2 FQGNSA. The J segment lost 1 base and the V segment lost 1 base, leaving 4 bases of the junction unmatched. The CDR3 nucleotides are TGTGCCAGCAGCTTAGTAGGGGGCCAAAGCAATCAGCCCCAGCATTTT. Encoded protein: CASSLVGGQSNQPQHF.

This clonotype was recorded once. The rearrangement links TRBV5-1 to TRBJ1-1; 8 nucleotides match TRBD1. Germline loops: CDR1 SGHRS, CDR2 YFSETQ. V lost 5 bases to trimming and J lost 3 bases; unmatched junction nucleotides: 6. This CDR3 has 14 residues. The CDR3 sequence: CASRTGEDHTEAFF. For the CDR3, the DNA is TGCGCCAGCAGGACAGGGGAGGATCACACTGAAGCTTTCTTT.

The chain recombines TRBV5-6 with TRBJ2-7, with D uncertain. CDR3 length: 13 amino acids. The germline V gene encodes CDR1 SGHDT and CDR2 YYEEEE. The ends were cut back, 0 bases at V and 3 bases at J, with 7 bases in the middle. The CDR3 nucleotides read TGTGCCAGCAGCTTGGATTTTTTCTACGAGCAGTACTTC. Translation gives CASSLDFFYEQYF.

The chain uses TRBV3-1 and TRBJ2-3; 14 nucleotides line up with TRBD2. CDR1 LGHDT and CDR2 YNNKEL come from the germline V gene (reference sequence). This CDR3 contains 16 residues. With V trimmed by 4 bases and J by 4 bases, 4 bases remained unmatched. In nucleotides, the CDR3 is TGTGCCAGCAGCCTCCTGACTAGCGGGAGGGCAGATACGCAGTATTTT. This codes for CASSLLTSGRADTQYF.

The chain uses TRBV21-1 and TRBJ2-7. TRBV21-1 is described as a pseudogene. The length of the CDR3 is 16 residues. The CDR3 protein is CASSKDWIQRSYEQYF. The CDR3 nucleotides read TGTGCCAGCAGCAAAGATTGGATACAGAGGTCATACGAGCAGTACTTC.

V and J are TRBV6-5 and TRBJ2-2, with D perhaps TRBD1 (6 bases). Germline-derived CDR1 and CDR2 are MNHEY and SVGAGI. The CDR3 sequence is 14 residues long. V was shortened by 5 bases and J by 7 bases, with 14 bases between the two germline ends. The CDR3 sequence is CASSPDRIVGELFF. The DNA of the CDR3 is TGTGCCAGCAGTCCGGACAGAATCGTCGGGGAGCTGTTTTTT.

The chain links TRBV12-5 to TRBJ1-2; D gene ambiguous. Germline CDR1 reads LGHNT; CDR2 reads FRNRAP. V was pared by 4 bases and J by 0 bases, with 24 bases between. The CDR3 spans 19 residues. This CDR3 reads CASGSLRGGRVRANYGYTF. The CDR3 DNA follows: TGTGCTAGTGGTTCCCTCCGTGGAGGTCGGGTGAGAGCTAACTATGGCTACACCTTC.

This clonotype was seen a handful of times. The DNA is left out, because the CDR3 cannot be placed on it with certainty; the CDR3 is given as TCRdb lists it. The rearrangement joins TRBV7-2 to TRBJ1-5. Per germline, CDR1 SGHTA and CDR2 FQGNSA. The CDR3 numbers 14 amino acids, ends counted. The CDR3 loop is CASSLDSLWQPQHF.

The chain recombines TRBV7-2 with TRBJ1-2; 9 positions match TRBD1. The length of the CDR3 is 15 residues. Germline V gives CDR1 SGHTA, CDR2 FQGNSA. V lost 5 bases to trimming and J lost 2 bases; unmatched junction nucleotides: 6. CDR3 nucleotides: TGTGCCAGCAGCCCCTTCGGGACAGGGAACTATGGCTACACCTTC. It encodes CASSPFGTGNYGYTF.

As to this clonotype: The conserved phenylalanine or tryptophan is not found at the CDR3 terminus, so this likely reflects a read error. The gene calls are TRBV29-1 and TRBJ2-1, with D unclear. The CDR3 sequence is 10 residues long. The V and J ends lost 4 bases and 8 bases respectively, with 6 bases between them. Germline V gene lookup returns CDR1 SQVTM and CDR2 ANQGSEA. The CDR3 reads CSVGMDEQFC. The CDR3 region has the DNA TGCAGCGTTGGGATGGATGAGCAGTTCTGC.

This chain connects TRBV5-4 to TRBJ2-5; D possibly corresponds to TRBD1 (6 bases). The ends were cut back, 5 bases at V and 4 bases at J, with 24 bases in the middle. Germline lookup yields CDR1 SGHNT and CDR2 YYREEE (reference sequence). This CDR3 comprises 17 residues. The CDR3 protein is CASSSIPGHRIGETQYF. CDR3 DNA sequence: TGTGCCAGCAGTTCAATACCGGGACACCGAATCGGAGAGACCCAGTACTTC. The full variable domain, rest sourced from reference TRBV5-4 and TRBJ2-5, is ETGVTQSPTHLIKTRGQQVTLRCSSQSGHNTVSWYQQALGQGPQFIFQYYREEENGRGNFPPRFSGLQFPNYSSELNVNALELDDSALYLCASSSIPGHRIGETQYFGPGTRLLVL.

This clonotype was seen more than once but under ten times. The rearrangement uses TRBV7-2 and TRBJ2-3; no clear D gene. In germline, CDR1 is SGHTA, CDR2 FQGNSA. Between the trimmed V and J ends, which lost 1 base and 2 bases, there was a span of 13 bases. This CDR3 is 16 amino acids long. The CDR3 DNA sequence: TGTGCCAGCAGCTTAGTGAAGTCTGGTTCCACAGATACGCAGTATTTT. It translates to CASSLVKSGSTDTQYF.

CDR3 nucleotide sequence: TGTGCCAGCAGTTACGTCGGTCAATCCTACAATGAGCAGTACTTC. Translating gives CASSYVGQSYNEQYF. The chain couples TRBV6-6 to TRBJ2-1; no reliable D call. The J call could be wrong; TRBJ2-7 is a better fit for the DNA end. This CDR3 is 15 amino acids long. Germline V lookup: CDR1 MNHNY, CDR2 SVGAGI (reference sequence).

The gene calls are TRBV10-3 and TRBJ2-7, with D hard to call. This CDR3 comprises 13 residues. V was trimmed by 0 bases and J by 3 bases, leaving 6 bases between them. CDR1 and CDR2 from the germline V gene are ENHRY and SYGVKD. In DNA, the CDR3 is TGTGCCATCAGTGAGTCGAGCAGCTACGAGCAGTACTTC. Protein product: CAISESSSYEQYF.

This clonotype was found once. The chain has TRBV5-1 and TRBJ1-3; 7 bases map to TRBD1. The CDR3 has 15 amino acids. V shed 3 bases, J shed 0 bases, and the junction held 3 bases outside the gene matches. Germline V gene data show CDR1 as SGHRS and CDR2 as YFSETQ. The CDR3 region is CASSSTGDSGNTIYF. DNA for the CDR3: TGCGCCAGCAGCTCTACAGGGGACTCTGGAAACACCATATATTTT.

J is TRBJ1-2 and V is TRBV24-1; D is uncertain. The CDR3 runs 15 residues. From germline, CDR1 is KGHDR and CDR2 SFDVKD. V dropped 1 base and J dropped 0 bases, with 8 bases sitting between them. The CDR3 DNA reads as TGTGCCACCAGTGATTTTCCGCACTCTAACTATGGCTACACCTTC. Protein: CATSDFPHSNYGYTF.

This chain uses TRBV30 with TRBJ2-1, with D possibly matching TRBD2 (5 bases). Trimming cost V 4 bases and J 2 bases, with 12 bases left between them. Per the germline V gene, CDR1 is GTSNPN and CDR2 is SVGIG (reference sequence). The CDR3 contains 14 residues. CDR3 nucleotide sequence: TGTGCCTGGATGGTAGGGAGCCCCTACAATGAGCAGTTCTTC. It encodes CAWMVGSPYNEQFF. Complete variable domain (other parts from reference TRBV30 and TRBJ2-1): SQTIHQWPATLVQPVGSPLSLECTVEGTSNPNLYWYRQAAGRGLQLLFYSVGIGQISSEVPQNLSASRPQDRQFILSSKKLLLSDSGFYLCAWMVGSPYNEQFFGPGTRLTVL.

This clonotype came up a few times. The CDR3 DNA sequence: TGTGCCAGTAGACCGAATACAGGGGGGGAAGAGACCCAGTACTTC. It translates to CASRPNTGGEETQYF. This chain joins TRBV19 and TRBJ2-5, with D possibly being TRBD1 (8 bases). With 6 bases removed from V and 3 bases from J, the gap between germline ends came to 17 bases. From germline, CDR1 is LNHDA and CDR2 SQIVND (reference sequence). CDR3 size: 15 residues.

This clonotype was seen a few times. The chain carries TRBV28 and TRBJ2-5; perhaps D is TRBD1 or TRBD2 (6 bases each). The V end was cut by 6 bases, the J end by 5 bases, with 16 bases between. The CDR3 runs to 14 residues. In germline, CDR1 is MDHEN, CDR2 SYDVKM. CDR3 in amino acids: CASRSPGGPETQYF. As DNA, the CDR3 is TGTGCCAGCAGATCCCCCGGGGGCCCCGAGACCCAGTACTTC.

The V call is TRBV10-3, the J call TRBJ2-3; possibly TRBD1 for D (6 bases). Deletions cut 4 bases from V and 3 bases from J, with 20 bases between. The CDR3 has 17 residues. CDR1 and CDR2 from the germline V gene are ENHRY and SYGVKD. The CDR3 region has the DNA TGTGCCATCAGTGTGGCCCCTACAGGGATCGGGACAGATACGCAGTATTTT. Amino acid sequence: CAISVAPTGIGTDTQYF.

The rearrangement uses TRBV14 and TRBJ2-7; possible D gene TRBD1, 6 bases. This CDR3 comprises 13 residues. Looked up from germline, CDR1 is SGHDN and CDR2 is FVKESK. Trimming removed 3 bases at V and 5 bases at J, with 11 bases between. In nucleotides, the CDR3 is TGTGCCAGCAGCCACCAGCCAGGGGACGAGCAGTACTTC. This gives the protein CASSHQPGDEQYF. Looking up the rest from reference TRBV14 and TRBJ2-7 gives the full variable domain: EAGVTQFPSHSVIEKGQTVTLRCDPISGHDNLYWYRRVMGKEIKFLLHFVKESKQDESGMPNNRFLAERTGGTYSTLKVQPAELEDSGVYFCASSHQPGDEQYFGPGTRLTVT.

The rearrangement uses TRBV9 and TRBJ1-2, with TRBD1 as a possible D gene (5 bases). The ends were cut back, 3 bases at V and 3 bases at J, with 18 bases in the middle. This CDR3 is built from 16 residues. Germline V gives CDR1 SGDLS, CDR2 YYNGEE. Written as DNA, the CDR3 is TGTGCCAGCAGCGACCCGGAGAGGGGTGGAGACTATGGCTACACCTTC. It translates to CASSDPERGGDYGYTF.

This clonotype has a handful of counts. J is TRBJ1-6 and V is TRBV6-2 or TRBV6-3; D is possibly TRBD1 (5 bases). Trimming shortened V by 6 bases and J by 7 bases, and 10 bases separated the two germline ends. Looked up from germline, CDR1 is MNHEY and CDR2 is SVGEGT. The CDR3 is made up of 13 amino acids. CDR3 in amino acids: CASRGLVNSPLHF. For the CDR3, the DNA is TGTGCCAGCAGGGGGCTTGTGAATTCACCCCTCCACTTT.

This clonotype was seen many times. The chain has TRBV7-9 and TRBJ2-3; D ambiguous. CDR1 is SEHNR, CDR2 FQNEAQ, per germline (reference sequence). The CDR3 runs to 11 residues. V was shortened by 3 bases and J by 7 bases, with 5 bases between the two germline ends. This chain's CDR3 is CASSLGNTQYF. The DNA for the CDR3 is TGTGCCAGCAGCTTGGGGAATACGCAGTATTTT. The variable domain in full, with the rest retrieved from reference TRBV7-9 and TRBJ2-3, is DTGVSQNPRHKITKRGQNVTFRCDPISEHNRLYWYRQTLGQGPEFLTYFQNEAQLEKSRLLSDRFSAERPKGSFSTLEIQRTEQGDSAMYLCASSLGNTQYFGPGTRLTVL.

The chain carries TRBV20-1 and TRBJ2-1, with D possibly being TRBD1 or TRBD2 (5 bases each). With 6 bases removed from V and 3 bases from J, the gap between germline ends came to 18 bases. The CDR3 is 15 amino acids. Germline CDR1 DFQATT, CDR2 SNEGSKA (reference sequence). The CDR3 sequence: CSAAYGTQDYNEQFF. DNA of the CDR3: TGCAGTGCCGCTTACGGGACCCAGGACTACAATGAGCAGTTCTTC.

At least ten counts were recorded for this clonotype. The rearrangement uses TRBV5-1 and TRBJ2-6, with D hard to call. V gave up 0 bases and J gave up 2 bases, with 6 bases separating them. Germline loops: CDR1 SGHRS, CDR2 YFSETQ. CDR3 length: 15 residues. The CDR3 protein is CASSLEVAGANVLTF. CDR3 bases: TGCGCCAGCAGCTTGGAGGTGGCTGGGGCCAACGTCCTGACTTTC. Full variable domain (remainder filled in from reference TRBV5-1 and TRBJ2-6): KAGVTQTPRYLIKTRGQQVTLSCSPISGHRSVSWYQQTPGQGLQFLFEYFSETQRNKGNFPGRFSGRQFSNSRSEMNVSTLELGDSALYLCASSLEVAGANVLTFGAGSRLTVL.